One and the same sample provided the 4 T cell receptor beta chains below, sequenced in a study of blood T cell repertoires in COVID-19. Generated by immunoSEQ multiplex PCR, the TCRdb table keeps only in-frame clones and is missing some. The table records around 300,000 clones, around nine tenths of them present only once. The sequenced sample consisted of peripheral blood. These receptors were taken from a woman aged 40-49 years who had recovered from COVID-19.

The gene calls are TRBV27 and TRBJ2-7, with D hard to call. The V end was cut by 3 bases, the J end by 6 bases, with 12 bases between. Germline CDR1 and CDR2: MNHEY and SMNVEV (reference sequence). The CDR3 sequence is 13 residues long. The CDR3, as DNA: TGTGCCAGCAGTTTCGCGGCGCGCGGCGAGCAGTACTTC. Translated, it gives CASSFAARGEQYF.

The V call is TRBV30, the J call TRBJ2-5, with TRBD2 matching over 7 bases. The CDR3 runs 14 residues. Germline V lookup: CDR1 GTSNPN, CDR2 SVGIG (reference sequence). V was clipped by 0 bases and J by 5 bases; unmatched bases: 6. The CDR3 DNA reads TGTGCCTGGAGTGTGTTGGGGGGAGGGGAGACCCAGTACTTC. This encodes CAWSVLGGGETQYF.

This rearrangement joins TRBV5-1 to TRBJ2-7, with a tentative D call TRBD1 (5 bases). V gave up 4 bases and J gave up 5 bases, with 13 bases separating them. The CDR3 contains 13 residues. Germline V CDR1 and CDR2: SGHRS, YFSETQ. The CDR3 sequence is CASSAGYSDEQYF. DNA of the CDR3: TGCGCCAGCAGCGCAGGGTACTCGGACGAGCAGTACTTC.

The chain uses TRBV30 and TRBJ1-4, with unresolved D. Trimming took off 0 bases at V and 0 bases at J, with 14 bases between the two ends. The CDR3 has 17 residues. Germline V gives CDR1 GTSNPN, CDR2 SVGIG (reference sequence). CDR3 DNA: TGTGCCTGGAGTGTACTCCCACGGGGTTCAACTAATGAAAAACTGTTTTTT. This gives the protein CAWSVLPRGSTNEKLFF.